This T cell receptor (beta chain) is drawn from a study of T cells of healthy individuals (dated by TCRdb to the late 2010s). Reading from cysteine to phenylalanine, the CDR3 counts 16 amino acids. Here the CDR3 DNA is all that survives: 48 bases in frame from base 1. Sequences MNHEY (CDR1) and SVGEGT (CDR2) are obtained from the germline V gene. V loses 4 bases, J loses 4 bases, and the germline ends lie 14 bases apart. The library was built by means of 5' RACE. This sample was sequenced with an Illumina MiSeq. TCRdb reprocessing: public reads trimmed at Q25 with fastp, clones called with MiXCR, in-frame beta chains kept. Rows with a matching CDR3 protein are joined into one entry that keeps the most common DNA and genes. For this sample there are tens of thousands of distinct CDR3 sequences; around 15% appear just once. The ten largest clonotypes hold approximately 4.6% of the sample. In the case of this clonotype: Its target antigen remains unknown. No base quality values were provided; no much bigger clone lies one nucleotide off.

This TCR came from a human donor in good health. This sequence uses TRBV6-2 or TRBV6-3 and TRBJ2-6, with the D gene call left open. CDR3 region: CASSSPTATGANVLTF. The DNA sequence follows: TGTGCCAGCAGTTCACCAACAGCTACCGGGGCCAACGTCCTGACTTTC.